This T cell receptor beta chain was identified during a study of identical twins. CDR3 length equals 12 residues. V was shortened by 8 bases and J by 14 bases, with 16 bases between the two germline ends. TCRdb analysed the 5' RACE reads with MiXCR anew, one entry per CDR3 protein. The sample holds over 550,000 distinct CDR3 sequences, 7.1% seen once. On this clonotype: Its target is not known.

Points from the study as a whole: Out-of-frame alpha sequences that twins shared showed excess low generation probability.

A further study also used this sample, focusing on yellow fever vaccine responses in identical twins.

The sequence was obtained from a woman under 30 in good health. The gene calls are TRBV12-3 or TRBV12-4 and TRBJ1-6; D gene ambiguous. The sequenced sample was PBMCs. CDR3 loop: CASGDGFTALHF. The CDR3 DNA follows: TGTGCCAGCGGAGATGGGTTCACGGCCCTCCACTTT.